This record looks at one TCR beta chain sequence and its context. The target of this receptor is not known. No much larger clone is present one base from it, and per-base qualities are unavailable. The library was generated by the immunoSEQ multiplex PCR assay. For the multiplex PCR, a mixture combining 60 forward primers for TCR Vbeta segments and 13 reverse primers for TCR Jbeta segments was used. The CDR3 region of rearranged TCR beta genes was amplified from genomic DNA with a multiplex PCR assay. Amplified TCR beta libraries were sequenced as 87-base-pair reads on the Illumina HiSeq System. As for the authors' bioinformatics: A later analysis counted tens of millions of unique TCR beta chains across the 550 to 750 repertoires, and around 9.9 million of these chains were shared by at least two donors. Raw reads were error-corrected and collapsed into unique sequences by a nearest-neighbor algorithm in which closely related sequences were merged to remove PCR and sequencing errors. CDR3 sequences were aligned to IMGT reference sequences to assign V, D and J gene segments. For a sequence to be retained, a match of at least six nucleotides to both a V gene segment and a J gene segment was required. A rearrangement was called productive if the CDR3 had no stop codons and remained in frame with V and J, and every other rearrangement was called non-productive. CDR3 was defined by IMGT convention, running from the second conserved V-encoded cysteine to the conserved J-encoded phenylalanine. In an earlier analysis of 550 to 650 of the donors, sequences lacking an unambiguous match to a single V gene segment were excluded. An earlier analysis of about 590 of the donors classified V segments as functional when productive rearrangements were above 56.7% and as segregating when the standard deviation between donors was above 5%. A statistical classification framework was built for diagnosing cytomegalovirus status from the catalog of TCR beta chain sequences. In a later analysis, TCR nucleotide sequences were compared against IMGT/GENE-DB human TR gene sequences so that V and J genes could be assigned. In a later analysis, CDR3 sequences and most-parsimonious VDJ recombination scenarios were assigned using the TCRdist pipeline. In a later analysis, each TCR beta chain was defined by its CDR3 amino acid sequence together with its V-gene family, and reads lacking a unique V-gene family were excluded. A later analysis removed 550 to 650 highly shared, low-generation-probability nucleotide sequences to deal with suspected cross-contamination and a sequencing artifact. A later analysis calculated a clonal expansion index for each public chain from normalized within-repertoire ranks of inferred template counts. A later analysis computed generation probabilities with a VDJ recombination model fitted to out-of-frame rearrangements, and checked the results against IGoR. In a later analysis, hypergeometric tests were used to score TCR-TCR, TCR-HLA and TCR-CMV co-occurrence, with a repertoire-size bias correction applied to TCR pairs. A later analysis estimated false discovery rates by permuting HLA or CMV assignments 20 times. In a later analysis, co-occurring TCRs were grouped using DBSCAN, and TCRdist sequence similarity was added for clustering within HLA-allele-positive subsets. For co-occurrence clustering, repertoires with fewer than 30,000 or more than 120,000 public chains were excluded, along with several repertoires with anomalous nucleotide sharing. Not all clones reach the TCRdb copy of this immuneACCESS table, which keeps in-frame sequences only. Checked studies attribute under half of the gap to unresolved V genes and leave the rest unexplained. The V and J calls and clone size come from that table; D and trimming were worked out from the DNA. The sample table holds 110,000 to 150,000 clones, of which about 82% were seen once. The ten largest clones capture 3% to 3.5% of the sample.

The cohort comprised some 700 healthy bone marrow donors. Cohort members were all nominally healthy when sampled, although unrecorded immune exposures were likely present. The donor was CMV seronegative and belonged to the group of more than 300 seronegative cohort members. Each donor provided a peripheral blood sample, and peripheral blood mononuclear cells were used for TCR beta sequencing. The Qiagen DNeasy Blood Extraction Kit was used to extract genomic DNA from the blood cell samples. The data belong to a study of cytomegalovirus exposure and HLA in healthy donors (dated by TCRdb to the late 2010s). Study-wide context: In an earlier analysis of about 560 of the donors, 276 Gb of sequence data and 90 million to 120 million unique TCR beta sequences from 150 million to 200 million T cells were reported. Among the approximately 400 genotyped donors, approximately 76% belonged to the genetic ancestry cluster associated with self-reported Caucasian donors. To decide whether each TCR beta V gene segment behaved as functional or pseudogenic, an earlier analysis of 587 of the donors relied on high-throughput TCR beta sequencing. The number of donors typed differed by locus, with 629-630 for A, B, C, DRB1 and DQB1, around 500 for DQA1, 600 to 610 for DPA1, and some 440 for DPB1. The study combined high-throughput TCR immunosequencing, statistical association of individual TCRs with disease status, and machine learning to predict cytomegalovirus infection status. In a later genetic analysis, genome-wide SNP genotypes for about 65% of the roughly 670 donors were used, and that subset was treated as a discovery cohort. On average, around 200,000 unique TCR beta nucleotide sequences were sequenced per donor among some 430 genotyped donors of the cohort, with 15% to 20% of those sequences being non-productive. Class I and class II HLA loci were covered by the typing at four-digit resolution. Rather than using new phenotypic data, the later analysis identified candidate immune exposures from TCR beta sequences and from how often those sequences occurred across donors. Every repertoire in the discovery cohort had been generated on one and the same sequencing platform. Because of strong linkage in the cohort, roughly five DR-DQ haplotypes were treated as single units for association and clustering. The T cell repertoires of 666 subjects were profiled by immunosequencing and related to cytomegalovirus serostatus. Besides the first cohort of roughly 700 subjects, a separate validation cohort made up of roughly 130 different subjects was used. To study patterns of TCR occurrence, a later analysis re-analyzed previously published TCR beta repertoires from 600 to 750 donors and added high-resolution HLA genotyping. Donor age, sex, ethnicity and CMV serostatus were compiled together with the repertoire data. The study aimed to test whether signatures of past pathogen exposure could be identified by cataloging public T cell receptors. Roughly 300 gigabases of sequencing data and approximately 91 million unique TCR sequences made up an early release that covered approximately 700 HLA-typed donors. What the authors observed across the whole study: The presence/absence analyses assumed that sequencing depth was roughly uniform across donors, and that assumption may not be true. Compared with the roughly 720-donor mean, donors in an Asian-associated ancestry cluster had fewer N-insertions in productive TCRs, according to a later genetic analysis. According to the authors, the approach could potentially be generalized to other disease states and immunological phenotypes. The earlier analysis of approximately 590 of the donors excluded some 15 rarely observed V segments, including chromosome 9 orphons, because counts were too low. An earlier analysis of roughly 570 of the donors showed that most TCR beta V segments appeared in productive rearrangements either about 87% or about 30% of the time, which broadly matched IMGT annotations. A few of the identified cytomegalovirus-associated TCR beta chains were confirmed in vitro to be specific for cytomegalovirus antigens. In a later analysis, most CMV-associated TCR beta chains were found to appear HLA-restricted, with HLA associations seemingly driven largely by CMV exposure. Some IMGT-functional V segments, including TRBV6-2 and TRBV6-3, could not be told apart with the 87-base-pair reads, so those segments were excluded. When HLA alleles, especially DR and DQ, strongly co-occurred, TCR associations were difficult to assign to individual alleles. Because HLA typing was unavailable for some donors at each locus, only the typed subset was used in association tests. An association between a missense DCLRE1C variant and V-gene and J-gene trimming of TCR beta chains was found in a later genetic analysis and replicated in an independent cohort. A later analysis found that TCR association rates varied across HLA loci, with DRB1 alleles showing the most associated TCRs and HLA-C alleles the fewest. The study listed 170 or so TCR beta chains as associated with cytomegalovirus. Linkage disequilibrium might explain the correlated functional status among segregating V segments, but an unknown experimental factor could not be ruled out. Most TCR sequences were observed very rarely across donors, whereas some public TCRs were present in many individuals. A later analysis reported that several top co-occurrence clusters appeared linked to parvovirus B19, influenza, CMV and Epstein-Barr virus. For the cohort, immune exposure information was limited to CMV serostatus. A further reported finding was that TCR beta sequences accurately predicted the HLA-A and HLA-B alleles for most subjects in the first cohort. A later analysis found that HLA-associated TCR beta chains were more clonally expanded and had lower generation probabilities than equally common non-associated chains. A cluster of highly shared sequence variants was judged likely to be a technical artifact of the sequencing pipeline. A later analysis associated 15,000 to 20,000 TCR beta sequences with specific HLA alleles at a false discovery rate of 0.05. The cohort was sequenced for TCR beta chains only, and without alpha or paired-chain data the features that could be detected were limited. The classifier was reported to diagnose cytomegalovirus status with high specificity and sensitivity in both the original cohort and the validation cohort.

Including cysteine and phenylalanine, the CDR3 has 14 amino acids. Just CDR3 DNA is preserved here, 42 bases in frame from base 1. CDR1 and CDR2 are drawn from the germline V gene: SGDLS, YYNGEE. Relative to germline, V is missing 2 bases and J is missing 7 bases, with 4 bases of the junction outside any gene match. Sample: PBMCs. The chain is made from TRBV9 and TRBJ1-4; 8 nucleotides in the junction match TRBD1. This sequence originates from a male donor in good health and CMV-seronegative. The CDR3 here reads CASSVTGGFEKLFF. The DNA sequence reads TGTGCCAGCAGCGTTACAGGGGGTTTTGAAAAACTGTTTTTT.